A single sample gave rise to the 9 T cell receptor beta chains below, sequenced in a study of blood T cell repertoires in COVID-19. The protocol was immunoSEQ multiplex PCR, while the TCRdb copy is restricted to in-frame clones and leaves out a portion. The sample has about 130,000 clones; almost 85% are singletons. The sequenced material came from peripheral blood. Source of these receptors: a human donor in a cohort sampled during active COVID-19.

The gene calls are TRBV3-1 (or the pseudogene TRBV3-2) and TRBJ2-7, with 8 bases fitting TRBD2. The CDR3 runs to 15 residues. The trim removed 0 bases at V and 5 bases at J, leaving 6 bases unmatched. Germline V gene lookup returns CDR1 LGHDT and CDR2 YNNKEL (reference sequence). This CDR3 is CASSQDDGGAHEQYF. As DNA, the CDR3 is TGTGCCAGCAGCCAAGATGACGGGGGGGCCCACGAGCAGTACTTC.

This sequence joins TRBV7-2 and TRBJ2-3, with D unclear. V was shortened by 3 bases and J by 4 bases, with 5 bases between the two germline ends. Germline-derived CDR1 and CDR2 are SGHTA and FQGNSA. This CDR3 comprises 12 residues. The CDR3 here is CASSFTPDTQYF. CDR3 bases: TGTGCCAGCAGCTTCACTCCAGATACGCAGTATTTT.

This clone was observed a single time. The chain joins TRBV3-1 (or the pseudogene TRBV3-2) to TRBJ2-1; perhaps TRBD1 as D (5 bases). Germline-derived CDR1 and CDR2 are LGHDT and YNNKEL (reference sequence). This CDR3 spans 13 amino acids. With 3 bases removed from V and 8 bases from J, the gap between germline ends came to 11 bases. The CDR3, as DNA: TGTGCCAGCAGCCAGGCAGGGTTTGATGAGCAGTTCTTC. This sequence encodes CASSQAGFDEQFF.

The V and J genes are TRBV28 and TRBJ2-7, with D uncertain. With 1 base removed from V and 6 bases from J, the gap between germline ends came to 16 bases. The CDR3 runs 15 residues. Germline V lookup: CDR1 MDHEN, CDR2 SYDVKM. The CDR3 protein is CASSLSSANGGEQYF. CDR3 nucleotides: TGTGCCAGCAGTTTATCCTCCGCCAATGGCGGCGAGCAGTACTTC.

The J gene is TRBJ1-1, the V gene TRBV29-1; 8 bases are shared with TRBD1. With V trimmed by 2 bases and J by 5 bases, 7 bases remained unmatched. Germline CDR1 is SQVTM and CDR2 is ANQGSEA. This CDR3 has 14 amino acids. CDR3 protein: CSVELRGRGTEAFF. The CDR3, as DNA: TGCAGCGTTGAACTCAGGGGGCGAGGGACTGAAGCTTTCTTT.

This chain links TRBV15 with TRBJ1-2; D uncertain. Germline values: CDR1 LNHNV, CDR2 YYDKDF (reference sequence). Deletions cut 0 bases from V and 8 bases from J, with 7 bases between. The CDR3 runs to 12 residues. The CDR3 DNA sequence: TGTGCCACCAGCAGAGATACATGGGGCTACACCTTC. This gives the protein CATSRDTWGYTF.

The chain joins TRBV6-5 to TRBJ2-3; D not resolved. CDR1 is MNHEY, CDR2 SVGAGI, per germline. The length of the CDR3 is 11 residues. V shed 8 bases and J shed 5 bases, with 8 bases lying between them. In DNA form, the CDR3 reads TGTGCCAGCTCGCTAGGAGATACGCAGTATTTT. As protein: CASSLGDTQYF.

The genes are TRBV6-5 and TRBJ1-1; D is perhaps TRBD1 (6 bases). V lost 0 bases, J lost 6 bases, and 11 bases lay in between. This CDR3 has 14 amino acids. Germline V gene sequence: CDR1 MNHEY, CDR2 SVGAGI. The CDR3, as DNA: TGTGCCAGCAGTTACTCGTGGGGGCTGGCTGAAGCTTTCTTT. Residues: CASSYSWGLAEAFF.

The chain employs TRBV7-9 and TRBJ2-5; no clear D gene. From germline, CDR1 is SEHNR and CDR2 FQNEAQ (reference sequence). V lost 0 bases to trimming and J lost 4 bases, with 3 bases between them. This CDR3 comprises 12 residues. CDR3 coding DNA: TGTGCCAGCAGCTTAGCCGGAGAGACCCAGTACTTC. Its protein is CASSLAGETQYF.